Below are 15 T cell receptor beta chains sequenced from a single sample in a study of blood T cells in healthy people across ages. A sample-barcoded 5' primer and a J-beta primer mix were used in a second PCR of roughly 6 to 12 cycles. TCRdb ran MiXCR on the 5' RACE reads and lists one entry per CDR3 protein. The profile shows 980,000 or so distinct CDR3 sequences, under 50% of them singletons. What was sequenced was blood. The source of these receptors is a man under 40 in good health.

This chain joins TRBV7-9 and TRBJ2-3, with D possibly matching TRBD2 (5 bases). The CDR3 covers 19 residues. V lost 0 bases, J lost 5 bases, and 24 bases lay in between. CDR1 is SEHNR and CDR2 is FQNEAQ in the germline V gene (reference sequence). DNA for the CDR3: TGTGCCAGCAGCTTAGCGGCGGTCGACCCACGGGGAGAACTAGATACGCAGTATTTT. Amino acids: CASSLAAVDPRGELDTQYF. Drawing the rest from reference TRBV7-9 and TRBJ2-3, the complete variable domain is DTGVSQNPRHKITKRGQNVTFRCDPISEHNRLYWYRQTLGQGPEFLTYFQNEAQLEKSRLLSDRFSAERPKGSFSTLEIQRTEQGDSAMYLCASSLAAVDPRGELDTQYFGPGTRLTVL.

Comment on this clonotype: The junction and the germline gene differ at one end; a read error may be behind it. This chain links TRBV24-1 with TRBJ2-1; D is perhaps TRBD2 (6 bases). This CDR3 has 18 residues. Germline-derived CDR1 and CDR2 are KGHDR and SFDVKD. The CDR3 coding sequence is TGTGCCACCAGTGCCACTTGGGGGGACGGTAGCTCCCACAATGAGCAGTTCTTC. Translation gives CATSATWGDGSSHNEQFF.

The chain employs TRBV5-1 and TRBJ2-3; 14 positions agree with TRBD2. The germline CDR1 and CDR2 sequences are SGHRS and YFSETQ. With V trimmed by 4 bases and J by 0 bases, 10 bases remained unmatched. The CDR3 length is 19 residues. DNA for the CDR3: TGCGCCAGCAGCGCCGGGACTAGCGGGGGTGGATGGAGCACAGATACGCAGTATTTT. Protein sequence: CASSAGTSGGGWSTDTQYF.

For this clonotype: This may be a read error: a much more frequent sequence differs by one nucleotide. V gene TRBV30 combines with J gene TRBJ2-4; 10 bases match TRBD1. CDR3 size: 14 residues. V lost 2 bases, J lost 15 bases, and 13 bases stayed unmatched. CDR1 and CDR2 (germline): GTSNPN, SVGIG (reference sequence). Here the CDR3 DNA reads TGTGCCTGGAGTACGGGACAGGGGTCCTACGAGCGGTACTTC. It is translated as CAWSTGQGSYERYF.

This clonotype was seen a few times. The chain links TRBV4-1 to TRBJ2-3; D call uncertain. The CDR3 has 16 residues. Trimming left V 0 bases short and J 0 bases short, with 10 bases between. Germline-derived CDR1 and CDR2 are MGHRA and YSYEKL. The CDR3 here is CASSQEEDGSTDTQYF. The CDR3 nucleotides are TGCGCCAGCAGCCAAGAAGAGGATGGGAGCACAGATACGCAGTATTTT.

In its sample, this clonotype was seen a few times. The V gene is TRBV12-3 or TRBV12-4, the J gene TRBJ2-3, with 10 bases matching TRBD2. This CDR3 is 15 amino acids long. Trimming at V came to 5 bases and at J to 3 bases, leaving 5 bases not matched to a gene. The CDR3 protein is CASSKAGGPTDTQYF. The CDR3 region has the DNA TGTGCCAGCAGTAAAGCGGGGGGGCCAACAGATACGCAGTATTTT.

This rearrangement joins TRBV6-1 to TRBJ2-4, with TRBD2 matching 8 bases. Germline CDR1 MNHNS, CDR2 SASEGT. J lost 6 bases, V lost 10 bases, and 11 bases had no gene match. This CDR3 has 14 residues. This chain's CDR3 is CATRLASLGNIQYF. For the CDR3, the DNA is TGTGCCACCCGACTAGCGAGTCTGGGAAACATTCAGTACTTC.

This rearrangement joins TRBV12-3 or TRBV12-4 to TRBJ1-4; D is possibly TRBD1 (5 bases). Trimming left V 5 bases short and J 0 bases short, with 25 bases between. This CDR3 is built from 20 residues. The CDR3 DNA sequence: TGTGCCAGCAGTCCGCAGGCGGGGGGACTCTATGATGCAACTAATGAAAAACTGTTTTTT. Translation: CASSPQAGGLYDATNEKLFF.

In this sample, this clonotype turned up once. This chain joins TRBV3-1 and TRBJ2-5, with D tentatively TRBD2 (6 bases). The CDR3 consists of 17 residues. CDR1 is LGHDT and CDR2 is YNNKEL in the germline V gene (reference sequence). V was pared by 1 base and J by 0 bases, with 15 bases between. The CDR3 nucleotides read TGTGCCAGCAGCCAAGTGGTGCCAGCGGGCCACCAAGAGACCCAGTACTTC. As protein: CASSQVVPAGHQETQYF.

This clonotype occurred a few times. The chain recombines TRBV5-1 with TRBJ2-3; TRBD1 is a possible D gene (5 bases). Germline V gene lookup returns CDR1 SGHRS and CDR2 YFSETQ. The CDR3 covers 16 residues. Trimming stripped 0 bases from V and 4 bases from J, with 15 bases between. CDR3 region: CASSLERRVEADTQYF. CDR3 DNA sequence: TGCGCCAGCAGCTTGGAGCGCAGGGTGGAAGCAGATACGCAGTATTTT.

The chain is built from TRBV6-2 or TRBV6-3 and TRBJ1-1, with D tentatively TRBD1 (5 bases). Germline CDR1 is MNHEY and CDR2 is SVGEGT. The CDR3 extends over 11 amino acids. Trimming pared 7 bases from V and 11 bases from J, leaving 14 bases between. The CDR3 loop reads CASTDGGEAFF. The CDR3 coding sequence is TGTGCCAGCACCGACGGGGGGGAGGCTTTCTTT.

This chain connects TRBV6-5 to TRBJ2-5; no clear D. CDR1 is MNHEY, CDR2 SVGAGI, per germline. V was clipped by 0 bases and J by 5 bases, with 13 bases between them. The CDR3 sequence is 15 residues long. The CDR3 loop reads CASSYSNSPRETQYF. CDR3 coding DNA: TGTGCCAGCAGTTACTCGAATAGTCCCCGGGAGACCCAGTACTTC.

This chain connects TRBV30 to TRBJ2-1; maybe TRBD1 (6 bases). This CDR3 is built from 14 residues. Germline V lookup: CDR1 GTSNPN, CDR2 SVGIG (reference sequence). Trimming removed 5 bases from V and 3 bases from J, with 14 bases in between. The CDR3 coding sequence is TGTGCCTGGGGACAGACACTCAACTACAATGAGCAGTTCTTC. Its protein product is CAWGQTLNYNEQFF. The variable domain in full, with the rest retrieved from reference TRBV30 and TRBJ2-1, is SQTIHQWPATLVQPVGSPLSLECTVEGTSNPNLYWYRQAAGRGLQLLFYSVGIGQISSEVPQNLSASRPQDRQFILSSKKLLLSDSGFYLCAWGQTLNYNEQFFGPGTRLTVL.

The V and J genes are TRBV12-3 or TRBV12-4 and TRBJ2-5, with TRBD1 matching over 7 bases. V shed 4 bases and J 3 bases; nucleotides not matched to a gene: 5. This CDR3 comprises 14 residues. This chain's CDR3 is CASSYRDREETQYF. CDR3 nucleotides: TGTGCCAGCAGTTACCGGGACAGAGAAGAGACCCAGTACTTC.

This chain connects TRBV7-2 to TRBJ1-2; D unclear. Per germline, CDR1 SGHTA and CDR2 FQGNSA. The CDR3 totals 11 residues. CDR3 region: CAIAGFHGYTF. For the CDR3, the DNA is TGTGCGATTGCGGGGTTTCATGGCTACACCTTC.